Listed here are 7 T cell receptor beta chains from one sample, sequenced in a study of a mutant IDH1 vaccine in newly diagnosed glioma. Sample time point: baseline, week 1 (first vaccination visit). The treatment denotes: pre-vaccination baseline after standard-of-care therapy. Produced via immunoSEQ multiplex PCR; TCRdb's table is partial and in-frame only. The profile covers 55,000 to 70,000 clones, with 70% to 90% appearing a single time and around 3% taken by the ten largest. The sample consisted of PBMCs, taken from a glioma patient treated with radiotherapy, temozolomide or both. These receptors were collected from a man aged 30 to 45 with glioma.

The V gene is TRBV5-1, the J gene TRBJ1-2; 10 bases align to TRBD1. Trimming took 5 bases from V and 5 from J; bases not matched to a gene: 3. Germline V gene lookup returns CDR1 SGHRS and CDR2 YFSETQ. The CDR3 extends over 13 amino acids. The CDR3 reads CASRTGGAYGYTF. Written as DNA, the CDR3 is TGCGCCAGCAGGACAGGGGGCGCTTATGGCTACACCTTC.

The gene calls are TRBV10-2 and TRBJ2-3, with D tentatively TRBD1 (5 bases). CDR1 is WSHSY, CDR2 SAAADI, per germline. CDR3 length: 14 residues. V lost 4 bases and J lost 5, with 13 bases in between. The CDR3 is CASSGQGVRDTQYF. The CDR3 DNA follows: TGCGCCAGCAGTGGGCAGGGTGTGAGAGATACGCAGTATTTT.

This clone was seen just once. This chain joins TRBV29-1 and TRBJ1-6; no definite D call. The CDR3 is 13 amino acids. The germline CDR1 and CDR2 sequences are SQVTM and ANQGSEA. V lost 3 bases and J lost 3, with 6 bases in between. The CDR3 loop is CSVETDYNSPLHF. The CDR3 DNA is TGCAGCGTTGAGACGGACTATAATTCACCCCTCCACTTT.

The chain is built from TRBV7-8 and TRBJ2-4; no clear D gene. The CDR3 totals 18 residues. Per germline, CDR1 SGHVS and CDR2 FQNEAQ. The V gene lost 1 base and the J gene lost 1 base, with 17 bases spanning the gap. The CDR3 DNA is TGTGCCAGCAGCTTAGGGATGAACCTAGTCGGGGCCAAAAACATTCAGTACTTC. This encodes CASSLGMNLVGAKNIQYF.

The V call is TRBV28, the J call TRBJ2-3; TRBD1 aligns across 11 bases. J was trimmed by 3 bases and V by 3 bases; bases with no gene match: 2. The CDR3 sequence is 15 residues long. CDR1 MDHEN and CDR2 SYDVKM come from the germline V gene. CDR3 sequence: CASSLDRGQTDTQYF. The CDR3 DNA sequence: TGTGCCAGCAGTTTGGACAGGGGGCAGACAGATACGCAGTATTTT.

The CDR3: CASSQDLGPYNEQFF. The CDR3 nucleotides are TGCGCCAGCAGCCAAGATCTCGGGCCCTACAATGAGCAGTTCTTC. The chain carries TRBV4-1 and TRBJ2-1; D is unresolved. Per the germline V gene, CDR1 is MGHRA and CDR2 is YSYEKL. The CDR3 covers 15 residues. The V end lost 0 bases, the J end lost 2 bases, and 8 bases lay between the germline ends.

The rearrangement links TRBV11-2 to TRBJ1-2; 8 bases agree with TRBD1. Germline CDR1 SGHAT, CDR2 FQNNGV. Unmatched junction bases numbered 8, after V lost 3 bases and J lost 8 bases. CDR3 size: 14 residues. The CDR3 is CASSFDTGGGGYTF. The CDR3 DNA sequence: TGTGCCAGCAGCTTTGACACAGGGGGAGGAGGCTACACCTTC.